This T cell receptor (beta chain) was sequenced in a study of CD8 T cells in Susac syndrome. The CDR3 spans 16 residues. The J segment lost 3 bases and the V segment lost 2 bases, leaving 5 bases of the junction unmatched. The germline V gene has CDR1 SGHVS and CDR2 FNYEAQ. The authors carried out high-throughput sequencing of TCR beta. They applied it to CD8+ and CD4+ T cells obtained from blood. TEMRA cells underwent FACS enrichment and CD8+ and CD4+ T cells underwent negative isolation. Random hexamers primed reverse transcription of about 0.45 to 1 ug RNA. Amplification of the TCR beta CDR3 was carried out by immunoSEQ multiplex PCR, which spanned a total of 54 Vbeta and 13 Jbeta segments. Via MiXCR, TCRdb re-called the immunoSEQ multiplex PCR reads, giving one row per CDR3 protein. The sample consists of 330,000 or so distinct CDR3 sequences, over 75% of them appearing once.

This TCR was recovered from a human donor with multiple sclerosis. The chain carries TRBV7-6 and TRBJ2-3; 10 bases fit TRBD2. Source material: CD8+ T cells from PBMCs. The CDR3 here is CASSLSASGRTDTQYF. Here the CDR3 DNA reads TGTGCCAGCAGCTTATCGGCTAGCGGGAGAACAGATACGCAGTATTTT.